Listed here are 7 T cell receptor beta chains from one sample, sequenced in a study of T cell changes during pregnancy in multiple sclerosis. Here immunoSEQ multiplex PCR was the method, and the copy in TCRdb shows in-frame clones only, minus some. The data contain 30,000 to 45,000 clones, over 75% of them seen just once; the ten biggest clones take up about 0.4%. The source material was CD4+ T cells from peripheral blood mononuclear cells, sampled in the third trimester of pregnancy. These receptors originate from a female donor with multiple sclerosis, enrolled in a pregnancy study.

The rearrangement uses TRBV11-2 and TRBJ2-5; 9 bases align to TRBD1. The CDR3 spans 17 residues. The germline gives CDR1 SGHAT, CDR2 FQNNGV. V shed 1 base, J shed 5 bases, and the junction held 11 bases outside the gene matches. In nucleotides, the CDR3 is TGTGCCAGCAGCTTAGGACAGGGGGTACCTAGGCGGGAGACCCAGTACTTC. This encodes CASSLGQGVPRRETQYF. The complete variable domain, with remaining parts taken from reference TRBV11-2 and TRBJ2-5, reads EAGVAQSPRYKIIEKRQSVAFWCNPISGHATLYWYQQILGQGPKLLIQFQNNGVVDDSQLPKDRFSAERLKGVDSTLKIQPAKLEDSAVYLCASSLGQGVPRRETQYFGPGTRLLVL.

The V and J genes are TRBV6-6 and TRBJ1-1, with D unresolved. Germline V gives CDR1 MNHNY, CDR2 SVGAGI (reference sequence). The CDR3 covers 16 residues. Trimming shortened V by 2 bases and J by 3 bases, and 16 bases separated the two germline ends. The CDR3 DNA follows: TGTGCCAGCAGTTACCCCAGCAACCTCCGGGACACTGAAGCTTTCTTT. This encodes CASSYPSNLRDTEAFF.

The rearrangement joins TRBV7-6 to TRBJ2-5; no clear D. The germline gives CDR1 SGHVS, CDR2 FNYEAQ. The CDR3 runs 13 residues. V was trimmed by 2 bases and J by 1 base, leaving 5 bases between them. CDR3 in DNA: TGTGCCAGCAGCTTATACATCCAAGAGACCCAGTACTTC. Its translation is CASSLYIQETQYF.

This rearrangement joins TRBV9 to TRBJ2-1; 8 nucleotides match TRBD2. Unmatched junction bases numbered 9, after V lost 0 bases and J lost 10 bases. CDR1 and CDR2 from the germline V gene are SGDLS and YYNGEE. The CDR3 covers 15 residues. CDR3 DNA sequence: TGTGCCAGCAGCGTAGGTGGTAGCGGGAAAAGGGAGCAGTTCTTC. Translating it yields CASSVGGSGKREQFF.

This rearrangement joins TRBV11-2 to TRBJ1-2; D unresolved. The CDR3 spans 16 residues. Trimming stripped 0 bases from V and 0 bases from J, with 11 bases between. Germline CDR1 is SGHAT and CDR2 is FQNNGV. The CDR3 DNA follows: TGTGCCAGCAGCTTAGAAGGGAGGACCTCTAACTATGGCTACACCTTC. Translation gives CASSLEGRTSNYGYTF.

This sequence joins TRBV18 and TRBJ2-1; 12 bases line up with TRBD2. The V gene's germline CDR1 is KGHSH and CDR2 LQKENI. V shed 6 bases, J shed 5 bases, and the junction held 8 bases outside the gene matches. The CDR3 spans 16 residues. In DNA, the CDR3 is TGTGCCAGCTCTCTAACTAGCGGGAGGTTCGACAATGAGCAGTTCTTC. This sequence encodes CASSLTSGRFDNEQFF.

V usage is TRBV6-1 and J usage is TRBJ1-2; D unresolved. The CDR3 has 14 residues. Trimming cost V 3 bases and J 6 bases, with 14 bases left between them. The germline V gene encodes CDR1 MNHNS and CDR2 SASEGT. The CDR3 spells CASSDGLAVDGYTF. For the CDR3, the DNA is TGTGCCAGCAGTGACGGTCTGGCGGTGGATGGCTACACCTTC.